This T cell receptor (beta chain) was documented in a study of regulatory and conventional T cells in RAG deficiency. Study findings and constraints: Patient subsets had shorter CDR3s; Omenn Treg-Tconv overlap exceeded 75%.

The sorted conventional CD4+ T cells were CD25-low and CD127-high, with genomic DNA sequenced. As for this clone: Its antigen is currently unknown. The germline gene is not matched at one end of the junction; a read error may be the cause.

This CDR3 comprises 16 residues. In germline, CDR1 is SGHNT, CDR2 YYREEE (reference sequence). The method was immunoSEQ multiplex PCR; TCRdb's version includes in-frame clones alone and lacks a portion of them. The sample has under 25,000 clones; around 97% are singletons. The sample was also reused in another study, on regulatory T cells. That paper adds: Primers: 52 TRBV forward and 13 TRBJ reverse.

The sequenced sample consisted of CD25- CD4+ T cells sorted from blood. This TCR was recovered from a human donor in good health. The chain couples TRBV5-4 to TRBJ2-7, with 8 bases fitting TRBD2. The CDR3 sequence: CASSLAGTGGRHEQYF. The CDR3 bases are TGTGCCAGCAGTTTGGCCGGGACGGGGGGGCGCCACGAGCAGTACTTC.